The 15 T cell receptor beta chains given below trace back to one sample, sequenced in a study of T cell repertoires in cytomegalovirus infection. TCRdb analysed the reads with MiXCR anew, one entry per CDR3 protein. Seen here are about 100,000 distinct CDR3 sequences, about 22% observed once, and the top ten hold about two fifths. The specimen sequenced was CD8+ T cells from PBMCs. These receptors came from a human donor in good health (CMV status not recorded). Some clones in this sample may be carry-over from other donors' samples.

This clonotype showed up many times. This rearrangement joins TRBV7-7 to TRBJ2-5; tentatively, D is TRBD2 (5 bases). V lost 5 bases, J lost 1 base, and 20 bases lay in between. Per germline, CDR1 SSHAT and CDR2 FNYEAQ (reference sequence). This CDR3 is built from 17 residues. CDR3 amino acids: CASSRYSGIKTQETQYF. The CDR3 DNA follows: TGTGCCAGCAGCCGATATTCCGGGATTAAGACCCAAGAGACCCAGTACTTC.

This clonotype was counted at least ten times. V and J are TRBV11-2 and TRBJ2-7; TRBD1 is a possible D gene (5 bases). Trimming removed 6 bases at V and 4 bases at J, with 22 bases between. The CDR3 has 16 residues. Germline CDR1 reads SGHAT; CDR2 reads FQNNGV. CDR3 sequence (DNA): TGTGCCAGCAGTAGAAGGGGTAGTTTCACCGAATACGAGCAGTACTTC. This gives the protein CASSRRGSFTEYEQYF.

The sample holds a few counts of this clonotype. The chain carries TRBV27 and TRBJ1-1; D gene uncertain. CDR1 and CDR2 from the germline V gene are MNHEY and SMNVEV (reference sequence). The CDR3 is 12 residues long. Trimming left V 9 bases short and J 5 bases short, with 13 bases between. In DNA, the CDR3 is TGTGCCAGTGGAAAGGGTAGGACTGAAGCTTTCTTT. It codes for CASGKGRTEAFF.

With respect to this clonotype: Germline and junction disagree at one end, which may indicate a read error. CDR3 sequence reads: CASSYPTGLMNTKAFF. The CDR3 DNA reads as TGTGCCAGCAGTTACCCAACAGGGCTAATGAACACTAAAGCTTTCTTT. The chain uses TRBV6-2 or TRBV6-3 and TRBJ1-1; D might be TRBD1 (6 bases). Germline lookup yields CDR1 MNHEY and CDR2 SVGEGT. The CDR3 length is 16 residues.

J is TRBJ2-7 and V is TRBV28; 12 bases map to TRBD2. V lost 7 bases and J lost 0; bases outside the gene matches: 10. Looked up from germline, CDR1 is MDHEN and CDR2 is SYDVKM. The CDR3 totals 17 residues. CDR3 in amino acids: CASNPPPTSGGSYEQYF. In DNA form, the CDR3 reads TGTGCCAGCAACCCACCCCCGACTAGCGGGGGCTCCTACGAGCAGTACTTC.

This chain connects TRBV29-1 to TRBJ1-2, with 8 bases identical to TRBD1. The CDR3 has 12 residues. With 5 bases clipped from V and 4 bases from J, the junction kept 3 bases outside the gene matches. The germline CDR1 and CDR2 sequences are SQVTM and ANQGSEA. CDR3 coding DNA: TGCAGCGTTAACGACAGGGGCTATGGCTACACCTTC. It is translated as CSVNDRGYGYTF.

This clonotype was picked up many times. The chain has TRBV25-1 and TRBJ1-4; 9 positions match TRBD1. The V gene end was trimmed by 2 bases and the J gene end by 1 base; junction bases not matched to a gene: 5. The CDR3 loop spans 17 amino acids. CDR1 is MGHDK and CDR2 is SYGVNS in the germline V gene. CDR3 DNA: TGTGCCAGCAGTGAAACCGGGACAGGGTTAACTAATGAAAAACTGTTTTTT. Its protein is CASSETGTGLTNEKLFF.

The chain joins TRBV4-3 to TRBJ1-1, with a weak D call TRBD1 (6 bases). Trimming took off 4 bases at V and 8 bases at J, with 23 bases between the two ends. The CDR3 is made up of 16 amino acids. CDR1 is LGHNA, CDR2 YSLEER, per germline. The CDR3 reads CASSRERGGPDWEAFF. For the CDR3, the DNA is TGCGCCAGCAGCCGCGAAAGGGGGGGTCCCGACTGGGAAGCTTTCTTT.

The chain has TRBV25-1 and TRBJ2-5; D is ambiguous. With 8 bases removed from V and 5 bases from J, the gap between germline ends came to 18 bases. Germline loops: CDR1 MGHDK, CDR2 SYGVNS. The CDR3 consists of 14 residues. The CDR3 DNA reads as TGTGCCAGCGGTGGCCGAATGGTATGGGAGACCCAGTACTTC. Its protein product is CASGGRMVWETQYF.

This clonotype was detected ten times or more. The J gene is TRBJ2-7, the V gene TRBV7-9; possible D gene TRBD1, 6 bases. CDR1 is SEHNR and CDR2 is FQNEAQ in the germline V gene (reference sequence). The length of the CDR3 is 16 residues. The V and J ends lost 5 bases and 0 bases respectively, with 17 bases between them. Here the CDR3 reads CASSPTSDRSSYEQYF. CDR3 nucleotide sequence: TGTGCCAGCAGCCCCACATCAGACAGGAGCTCCTACGAGCAGTACTTC.

This sequence joins TRBV2 and TRBJ2-1, with D unresolved. Germline V CDR1 and CDR2: SNHLY, FYNNEI. The CDR3 has 14 residues. The V gene lost 6 bases and the J gene lost 7 bases, with 16 bases spanning the gap. Here the CDR3 DNA reads TGTGCCAGCAGCCGGCCCGAAGGCCGGAATGAGCAGTTCTTC. Translating it yields CASSRPEGRNEQFF.

This clonotype has a single count. A much bigger clone sits one base away, suggesting this may be a read error. The chain employs TRBV25-1 and TRBJ2-5, with a possible D match to TRBD2 (5 bases). V was clipped by 1 base and J by 1 base, with 10 bases between them. The germline gives CDR1 MGHDK, CDR2 SYGVNS. This CDR3 contains 15 residues. CDR3 loop: CASSEFRRRQETQYF. The CDR3 nucleotides are TGTGCCAGCAGTGAATTCCGGAGGCGCCAAGAGACCCAGTACTTC.

The table lists this clonotype with a few counts. This rearrangement joins TRBV12-3 or TRBV12-4 to TRBJ1-5; D may be TRBD1 (5 bases). The CDR3 runs to 14 residues. V gave up 7 bases and J gave up 1 base, with 11 bases separating them. The CDR3 DNA sequence: TGTGCCAGCACCTCGGGGGGGAGCAATCAGCCCCAGCATTTT. Translated, it gives CASTSGGSNQPQHF.

This chain connects TRBV25-1 to TRBJ1-1; no firm D call. The CDR3 is 11 amino acids. V lost 1 base, J lost 10 bases, and 7 bases lay in between. Germline V gene data show CDR1 as MGHDK and CDR2 as SYGVNS. The CDR3 protein is CASSEFGRAFF. The CDR3 nucleotides are TGTGCCAGCAGTGAATTTGGGAGAGCTTTCTTT.

This clonotype has only a few counts. This chain uses TRBV11-3 with TRBJ2-5, with 8 positions matching TRBD1. The germline CDR1 and CDR2 sequences are SGHNT and YENEEA. The ends lost 2 bases at V and 0 bases at J; junction bases unmatched: 8. The CDR3 length is 17 residues. DNA of the CDR3: TGTGCCAGCAGCTTATCGAGGACAGGGCCGTACCAAGAGACCCAGTACTTC. This sequence encodes CASSLSRTGPYQETQYF.